Listed below are T cell receptor beta chains from one sample, sequenced in a study of T cell responses to AZD1222 COVID-19 vaccine. Produced via immunoSEQ multiplex PCR; TCRdb's table is partial and in-frame only. The sample yields 95,000 to 150,000 clones, 88% seen once. The sample consisted of peripheral blood, taken on day 0 of AZD1222 vaccination. These receptors were obtained from an adult in good health. Both conserved end residues are part of each CDR3. D genes are given only for firm matches. Size tells how often a clone was seen (once, few, many) or the class of an expanded clone, and some rows leave it out.

TRBJ2-3,TRBD2,TRBV7-3,.,TGTGCCAGCAGCTTAGTTTCGGGGGGTAGCGGGAGACAAGATACGCAGTATTTT,CASSLVSGGSGRQDTQYF
TRBJ2-1,.,TRBV5-1,.,TGCGCCAGCAGCTTGGCCCAGGTTTCCGACAATGAGCAGTTCTTC,CASSLAQVSDNEQFF
TRBJ2-7,.,TRBV19,few,TGTGCCAGTAGCTCGGGACTTGGCTCCTACGAGCAGTACTTC,CASSSGLGSYEQYF
TRBJ2-6,TRBD1,TRBV10-1,once,TGCGCCAGCACAACCGGGACAGGGCTTGATGGGGCCAACGTCCTGACTTTC,CASTTGTGLDGANVLTF
TRBJ1-4,TRBD1,TRBV24-1,.,TGTGCCACCAGTGACTCCGGGACAGCCAATGAAAAACTGTTTTTT,CATSDSGTANEKLFF
TRBJ2-7,.,TRBV25-1,.,TGTGCCAGCAGTGACCAAGGGGCGACGAGCTCCTACGAGCAGTACTTC,CASSDQGATSSYEQYF
TRBJ2-7,TRBD2,TRBV28,.,TGTGCCAGTGGGCGGGGGTCCTACGAGCAGTACTTC,CASGRGSYEQYF
TRBJ1-5,.,TRBV2,few,TGTGCCAGCAGCGGAGGGGAGATTCAGCCCCAGCATTTT,CASSGGEIQPQHF
TRBJ1-2,.,TRBV11-2,.,TGTGCCAGCAGCTTAGCCTGGGGCAGGGAGGACTATGGCTACACCTTC,CASSLAWGREDYGYTF
TRBJ2-1,.,TRBV27,.,TGTGCCAGCCAGGGGAGTAGCTCCTACAATGAGCAGTTCTTC,CASQGSSSYNEQFF
TRBJ1-2,.,TRBV24-1,.,TGTGCCACCAGTGATGTGGACCAAAACTATGGCTACACCTTC,CATSDVDQNYGYTF
TRBJ1-4,TRBD1,TRBV27,.,TGTGCCAGCAGTTTAGGGACAGGGGTTGAAAAACTGTTTTTT,CASSLGTGVEKLFF
TRBJ2-3,.,TRBV7-8,.,TGTGCCAGCAACGCCCTCGGCGGCGGCACAGATACGCAGTATTTT,CASNALGGGTDTQYF
TRBJ2-7,.,TRBV7-8,.,TGTGCCAGCAGCGGGGGCAGGGTTTACGAGCAGTACTTC,CASSGGRVYEQYF
TRBJ2-7,.,TRBV19,.,TGTGCCAGTAGTGGGCATACCTACGAGCAGTACTTC,CASSGHTYEQYF
TRBJ2-7,.,TRBV24-1,.,TGTGCCACCAGTGATGGGGGCGGCGTCCACGAGCAGTACTTC,CATSDGGGVHEQYF
TRBJ1-5,.,TRBV19,.,TGTGCCAGTAGTATAATCGGGCAGGGGAATCAGCCCCAGCATTTT,CASSIIGQGNQPQHF
TRBJ2-3,.,TRBV5-4,.,TGTGCCAGCAGCTTGGGACAGTTGCCAGATACGCAGTATTTT,CASSLGQLPDTQYF
TRBJ2-7,TRBD2,TRBV7-3,.,TGTGCCAGCAGCCTCCCAGGGCTAGCGGGCCGTTACGAGCAGTACTTC,CASSLPGLAGRYEQYF
TRBJ2-1,TRBD2,TRBV5-1,.,TGCGCCAGCAGCCCCGGACTAGCAGCCTACAATGAGCAGTTCTTC,CASSPGLAAYNEQFF
TRBJ2-2,TRBD2,TRBV4-3,.,TGCGCCAGCAGCCTCGGACTAGCGGACACCGGGGAGCTGTTTTTT,CASSLGLADTGELFF
TRBJ2-1,TRBD2,TRBV19,.,TGTGCCAGTAGTCTCTTAGCGGGAGCCGCTAATGAGCAGTTCTTC,CASSLLAGAANEQFF
TRBJ1-5,.,TRBV18,.,TGTGCCAGCTCACCTTTATCACTTGGCAGCAATCAGCCCCAGCATTTT,CASSPLSLGSNQPQHF
TRBJ2-7,TRBD2,TRBV9,.,TGTGCCAGCAGCGTGGGGCTCGGGACTAGCGGGAGCCACGAGCAGTACTTC,CASSVGLGTSGSHEQYF
TRBJ2-3,TRBD2,TRBV11-1,.,TGTGCCAGCAGCTCGACTAGCAGGGCAGATACGCAGTATTTT,CASSSTSRADTQYF
TRBJ2-5,TRBD2,TRBV5-6,.,TGTGCCAGCAGCATCCGACGCGGGGGGACTTGGTACCAAGAGACCCAGTACTTC,CASSIRRGGTWYQETQYF
TRBJ1-4,.,TRBV2,.,TGTGCCACCACGGGGGGCGCGGGCGAAAAACTGTTTTTT,CATTGGAGEKLFF
TRBJ2-5,.,TRBV7-2,.,TGTGCCAGCAGCTTTGGGGGTAGAATAGAGACCCAGTACTTC,CASSFGGRIETQYF
TRBJ1-5,.,TRBV28,.,TGTGCCAGCAGTTTTGGACGGATCAATCAGCCCCAGCATTTT,CASSFGRINQPQHF
TRBJ2-7,.,TRBV9,.,TGTGCCAGCAGCGTAGACGGCCAGGGCACCTACGAGCAGTACTTC,CASSVDGQGTYEQYF
TRBJ2-3,.,TRBV27,.,TGTGCCAGCAGTGTTGACTGGCGTGATACGCAGTATTTT,CASSVDWRDTQYF
TRBJ2-7,.,TRBV5-6,.,TGTGCCAGCAGCTTGGGCAGGGGCTACCAGCAGTACTTC,CASSLGRGYQQYF
TRBJ2-7,TRBD1,TRBV5-1,once,TGCGCCAGCAGCCCTGGTGGGACAGGGAGACACGAGCAGTACTTC,CASSPGGTGRHEQYF
TRBJ1-5,.,TRBV11-3,.,TGTGCCAGCAGCTTAGAAGAGGGGCAGCCCCAGCATTTT,CASSLEEGQPQHF
TRBJ2-3,.,TRBV28,.,TGTGCCAGCAGTTTACCAGGCCGCACAGATACGCAGTATTTT,CASSLPGRTDTQYF
TRBJ2-5,.,TRBV5-1,.,TGCGCCAGCAGCCCCACCCATTCGAGGGGGATCGAGACCCAGTACTTC,CASSPTHSRGIETQYF
TRBJ2-7,.,TRBV19,.,TGTGCCAGTAGTATAGGCCAGGGGATGACCTACGAGCAGTACTTC,CASSIGQGMTYEQYF
TRBJ1-2,.,TRBV7-2,.,TGTGCCAGCAGCTTAAACGTGTGGAGTTCGGATGGCTACACCTTC,CASSLNVWSSDGYTF
TRBJ1-4,.,TRBV6-1,few,TGTGCCAGCAGTGAAGGGCCCCCGGGATGGAGTGAAAAACTGTTTTTT,CASSEGPPGWSEKLFF
TRBJ1-5,.,TRBV28,.,TGTGCCAGCAGATATGAGACAGGATACTATAATCAGCCCCAGCATTTT,CASRYETGYYNQPQHF
TRBJ2-2,TRBD1,TRBV6-4,.,TGTGCCAGCAGTAACCGGAGACAGGGGACGCACGGGGAGCTGTTTTTT,CASSNRRQGTHGELFF
TRBJ2-1,TRBD2,TRBV7-9,.,TGTGCCAGCAGCCCCGGCTTTGGCGGGGGGTCTTGGGGGGAGCAGTTCTTC,CASSPGFGGGSWGEQFF
TRBJ2-7,TRBD1,TRBV5-1,once,TGCGCCAGCAGCTCAGGGGGCTCTGGCTACGAGCAGTACTTC,CASSSGGSGYEQYF
TRBJ1-2,TRBD1,TRBV19,.,TGTGCCAGTAGTCCCCGAGACAGGGACTATGGCTACACCTTC,CASSPRDRDYGYTF